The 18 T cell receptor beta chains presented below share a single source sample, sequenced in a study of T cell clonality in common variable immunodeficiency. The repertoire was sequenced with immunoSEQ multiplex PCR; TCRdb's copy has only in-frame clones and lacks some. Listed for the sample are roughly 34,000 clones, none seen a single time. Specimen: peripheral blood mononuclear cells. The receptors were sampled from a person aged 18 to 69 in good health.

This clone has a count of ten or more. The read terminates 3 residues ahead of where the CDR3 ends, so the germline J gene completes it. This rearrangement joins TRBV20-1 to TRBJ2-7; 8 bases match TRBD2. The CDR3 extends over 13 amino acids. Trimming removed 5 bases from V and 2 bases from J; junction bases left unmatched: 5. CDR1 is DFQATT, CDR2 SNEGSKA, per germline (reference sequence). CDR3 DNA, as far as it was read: TGCAGTGCTCAACTAGCGGAACCCTACGAG. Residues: CSAQLAEPYE. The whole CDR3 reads CSAQLAEPYEQYF.

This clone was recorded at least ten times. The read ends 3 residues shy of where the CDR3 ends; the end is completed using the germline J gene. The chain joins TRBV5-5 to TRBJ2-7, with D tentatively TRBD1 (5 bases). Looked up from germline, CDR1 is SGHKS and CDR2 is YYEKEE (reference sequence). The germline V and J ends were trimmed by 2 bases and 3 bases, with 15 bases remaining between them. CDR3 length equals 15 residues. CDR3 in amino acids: CASSFQSGRDYEQYF. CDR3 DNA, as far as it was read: TGTGCCAGCAGCTTCCAGAGTGGCAGGGACTACGAG. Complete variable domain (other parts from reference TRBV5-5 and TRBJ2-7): DAGVTQSPTHLIKTRGQQVTLRCSPISGHKSVSWYQQVLGQGPQFIFQYYEKEERGRGNFPDRFSARQFPNYSSELNVNALLLGDSALYLCASSFQSGRDYEQYFGPGTRLTVT.

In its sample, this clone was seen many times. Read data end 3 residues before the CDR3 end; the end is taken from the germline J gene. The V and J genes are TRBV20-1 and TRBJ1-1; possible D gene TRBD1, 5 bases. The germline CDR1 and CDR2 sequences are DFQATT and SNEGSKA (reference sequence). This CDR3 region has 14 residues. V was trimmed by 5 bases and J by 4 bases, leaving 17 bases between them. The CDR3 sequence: CSASSGGGSTEAFF. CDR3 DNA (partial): TGCAGTGCTTCTTCGGGGGGTGGGAGCACTGAA.

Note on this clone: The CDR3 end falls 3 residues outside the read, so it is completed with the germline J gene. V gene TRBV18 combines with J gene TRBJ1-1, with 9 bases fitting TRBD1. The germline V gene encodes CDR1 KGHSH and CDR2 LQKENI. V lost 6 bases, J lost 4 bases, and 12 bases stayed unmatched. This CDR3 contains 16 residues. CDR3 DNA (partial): TGTGCCAGCTCTCCCGGGACAGGGTCCTTTGGCACTGAA. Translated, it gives CASSPGTGSFGTE. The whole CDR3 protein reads CASSPGTGSFGTEAFF.

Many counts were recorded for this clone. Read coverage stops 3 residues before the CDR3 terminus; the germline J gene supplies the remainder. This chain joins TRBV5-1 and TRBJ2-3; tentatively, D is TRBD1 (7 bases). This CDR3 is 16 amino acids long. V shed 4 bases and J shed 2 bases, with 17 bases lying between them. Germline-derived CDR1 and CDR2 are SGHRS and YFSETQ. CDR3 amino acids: CASSGGGTASTDTQYF. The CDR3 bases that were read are TGCGCCAGCAGCGGGGGCGGGACAGCCTCCACAGATACG.

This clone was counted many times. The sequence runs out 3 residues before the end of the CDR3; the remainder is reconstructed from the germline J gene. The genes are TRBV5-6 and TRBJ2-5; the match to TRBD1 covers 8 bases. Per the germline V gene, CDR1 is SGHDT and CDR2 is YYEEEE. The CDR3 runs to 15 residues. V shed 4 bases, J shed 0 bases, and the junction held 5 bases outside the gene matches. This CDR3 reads CASSLDRGYQETQYF. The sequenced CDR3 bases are TGTGCCAGCAGCCTTGACAGGGGTTACCAAGAGACC.

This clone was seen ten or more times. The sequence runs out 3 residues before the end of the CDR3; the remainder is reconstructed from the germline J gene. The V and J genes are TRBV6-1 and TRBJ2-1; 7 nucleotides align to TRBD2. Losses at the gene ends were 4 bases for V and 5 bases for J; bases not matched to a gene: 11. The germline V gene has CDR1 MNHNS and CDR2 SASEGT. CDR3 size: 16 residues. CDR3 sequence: CASSGPLAVRDNEQFF. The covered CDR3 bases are TGTGCCAGCAGTGGACCTCTAGCGGTTAGGGACAATGAG.

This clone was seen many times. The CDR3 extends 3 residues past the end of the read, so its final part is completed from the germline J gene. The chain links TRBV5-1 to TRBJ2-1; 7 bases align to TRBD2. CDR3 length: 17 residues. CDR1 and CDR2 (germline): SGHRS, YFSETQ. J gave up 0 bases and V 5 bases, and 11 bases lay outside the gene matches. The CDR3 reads CASSPHRDYRSYNEQFF. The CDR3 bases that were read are TGCGCCAGCAGTCCGCACCGGGACTATCGCTCCTACAATGAG. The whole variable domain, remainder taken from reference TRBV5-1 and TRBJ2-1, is KAGVTQTPRYLIKTRGQQVTLSCSPISGHRSVSWYQQTPGQGLQFLFEYFSETQRNKGNFPGRFSGRQFSNSRSEMNVSTLELGDSALYLCASSPHRDYRSYNEQFFGPGTRLTVL.

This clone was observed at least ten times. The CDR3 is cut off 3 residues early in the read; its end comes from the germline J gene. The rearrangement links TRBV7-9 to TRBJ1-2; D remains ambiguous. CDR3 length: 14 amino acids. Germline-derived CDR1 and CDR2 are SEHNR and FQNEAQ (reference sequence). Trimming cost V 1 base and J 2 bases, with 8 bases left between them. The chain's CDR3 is CASSLGTSNYGYTF. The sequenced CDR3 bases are TGTGCCAGCAGCTTAGGCACTTCGAACTATGGC.

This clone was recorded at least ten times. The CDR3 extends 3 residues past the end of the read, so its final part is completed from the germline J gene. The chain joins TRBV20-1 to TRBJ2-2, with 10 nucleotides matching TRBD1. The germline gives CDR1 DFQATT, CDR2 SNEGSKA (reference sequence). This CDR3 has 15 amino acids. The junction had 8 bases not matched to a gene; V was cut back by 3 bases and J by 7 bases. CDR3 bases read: TGCAGTGCTAGGAGGGACAGGGGATGGAGCGGGGAG. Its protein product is CSARRDRGWSGE. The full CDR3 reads CSARRDRGWSGELFF.

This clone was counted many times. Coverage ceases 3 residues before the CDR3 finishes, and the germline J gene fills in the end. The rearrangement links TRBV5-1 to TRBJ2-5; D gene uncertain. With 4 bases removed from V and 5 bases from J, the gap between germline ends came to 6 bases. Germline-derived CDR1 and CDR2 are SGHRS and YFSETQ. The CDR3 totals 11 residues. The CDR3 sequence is CASSLRETQYF. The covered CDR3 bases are TGCGCCAGCAGCCTCAGGGAGACC.

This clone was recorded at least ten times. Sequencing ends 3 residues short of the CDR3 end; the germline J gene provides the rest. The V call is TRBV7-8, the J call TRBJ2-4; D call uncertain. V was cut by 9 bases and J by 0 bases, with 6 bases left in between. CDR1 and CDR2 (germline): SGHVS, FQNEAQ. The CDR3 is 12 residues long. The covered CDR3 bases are TGTGCCAGTAGTGGAGCCAAAAACATT. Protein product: CASSGAKNI. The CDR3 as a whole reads CASSGAKNIQYF.

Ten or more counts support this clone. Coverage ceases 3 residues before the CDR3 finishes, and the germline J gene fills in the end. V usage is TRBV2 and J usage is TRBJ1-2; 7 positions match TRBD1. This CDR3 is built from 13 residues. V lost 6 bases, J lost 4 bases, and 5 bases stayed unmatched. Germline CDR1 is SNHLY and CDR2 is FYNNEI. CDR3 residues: CASRQGVFYGYTF. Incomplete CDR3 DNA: TGTGCCAGCAGGCAGGGGGTATTCTATGGC.

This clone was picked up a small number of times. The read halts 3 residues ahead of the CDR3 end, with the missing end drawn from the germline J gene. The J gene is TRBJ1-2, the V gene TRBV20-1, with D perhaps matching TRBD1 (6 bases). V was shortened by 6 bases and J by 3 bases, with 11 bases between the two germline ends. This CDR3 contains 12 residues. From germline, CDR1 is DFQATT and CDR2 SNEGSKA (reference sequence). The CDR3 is CSARGSDYGYTF. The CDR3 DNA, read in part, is TGCAGTGCCAGGGGATCGGACTATGGC.

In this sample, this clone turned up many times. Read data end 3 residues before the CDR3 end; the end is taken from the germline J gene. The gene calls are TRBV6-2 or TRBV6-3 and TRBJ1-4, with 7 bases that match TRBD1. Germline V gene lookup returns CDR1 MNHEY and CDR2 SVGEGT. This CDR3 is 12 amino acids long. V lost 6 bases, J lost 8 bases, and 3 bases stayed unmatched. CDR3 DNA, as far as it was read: TGTGCCAGCAGCCAGGACAGGGAAAAA. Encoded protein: CASSQDREK. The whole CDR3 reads CASSQDREKLFF.

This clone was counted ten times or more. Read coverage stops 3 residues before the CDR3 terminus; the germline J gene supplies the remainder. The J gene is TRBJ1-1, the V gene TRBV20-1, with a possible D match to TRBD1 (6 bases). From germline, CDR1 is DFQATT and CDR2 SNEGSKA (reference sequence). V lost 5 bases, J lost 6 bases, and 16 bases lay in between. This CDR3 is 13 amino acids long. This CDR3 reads CSARGGAPAEAFF. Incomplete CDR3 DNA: TGCAGTGCTCGGGGGGGGGCGCCGGCTGAA.

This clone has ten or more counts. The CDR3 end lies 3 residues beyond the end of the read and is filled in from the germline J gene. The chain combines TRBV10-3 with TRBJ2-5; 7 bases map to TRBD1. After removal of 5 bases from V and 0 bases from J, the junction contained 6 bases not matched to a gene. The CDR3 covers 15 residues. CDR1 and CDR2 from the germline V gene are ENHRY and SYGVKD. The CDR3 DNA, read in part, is TGTGCCATCAGTAATAGGGACAGAAACCAAGAGACC. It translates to CAISNRDRNQET. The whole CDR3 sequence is CAISNRDRNQETQYF.

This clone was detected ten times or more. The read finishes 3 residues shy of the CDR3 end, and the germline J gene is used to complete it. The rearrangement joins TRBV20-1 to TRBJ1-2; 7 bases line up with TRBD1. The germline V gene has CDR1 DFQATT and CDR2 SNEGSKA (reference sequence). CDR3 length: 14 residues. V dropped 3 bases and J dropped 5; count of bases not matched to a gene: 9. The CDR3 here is CSASAAGGKYGYTF. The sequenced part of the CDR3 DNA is TGCAGTGCTAGTGCGGCAGGGGGGAAGTATGGC.